Detailed here is one TCR beta chain. Its antigen remains unknown. The sample comes from a study of blood T cells in healthy people across ages. PCR was performed a second time for 7 to 11 cycles using a sample-barcoded 5' primer and a J-beta primer mix. Each TCR beta cDNA got a 12-nucleotide random molecular identifier. Using its own MiXCR run on the 5' RACE reads, TCRdb lists one record per CDR3 protein. The sample lists 780,000 or so distinct CDR3 sequences; about 53% were seen once. Isolation of PBMCs gave at least 6.5 million cells per sample. Trimming removed 3 bases at V and 0 bases at J, with 17 bases between. The CDR3 spans 16 residues. From germline, CDR1 is DFQATT and CDR2 SNEGSKA (reference sequence). General observations from the study: Higher diversity, along with more naive CD4+ cells, distinguished long-lived donors from aged donors.

Sequenced input: blood. The receptor comes from an elderly man in good health. V is TRBV20-1 and J is TRBJ2-5; tentatively, D is TRBD1 or TRBD2 (5 bases each). The chain's CDR3 is CSARVRDAWYQETQYF. The CDR3 DNA reads as TGCAGTGCTAGGGTTCGGGACGCCTGGTACCAAGAGACCCAGTACTTC.